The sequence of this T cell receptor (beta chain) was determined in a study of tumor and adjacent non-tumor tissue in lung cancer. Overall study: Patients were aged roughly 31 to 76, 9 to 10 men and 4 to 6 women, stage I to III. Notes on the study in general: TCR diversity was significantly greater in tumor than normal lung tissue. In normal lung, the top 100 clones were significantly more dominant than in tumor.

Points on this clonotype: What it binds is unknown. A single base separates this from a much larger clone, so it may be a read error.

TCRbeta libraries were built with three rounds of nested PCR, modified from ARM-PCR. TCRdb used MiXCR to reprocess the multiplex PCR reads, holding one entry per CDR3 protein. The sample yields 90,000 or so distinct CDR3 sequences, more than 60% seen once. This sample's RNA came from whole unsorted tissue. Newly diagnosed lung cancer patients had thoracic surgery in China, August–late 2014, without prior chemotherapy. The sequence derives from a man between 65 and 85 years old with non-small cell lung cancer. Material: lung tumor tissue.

CDR3 coding DNA: TGCAGTGCTCCTTGGACAGGGGAGGTAAACATTCAGTACTTC. Translated: CSAPWTGEVNIQYF. The genes are TRBV20-1 and TRBJ2-4, with TRBD1 identical over 9 bases. CDR1 is DFQATT and CDR2 is SNEGSKA in the germline V gene (reference sequence). CDR3 size: 14 residues. J gave up 6 bases and V 5 bases, and 8 bases lay outside the gene matches.